This T cell receptor beta chain was retrieved from a study of cytomegalovirus exposure and HLA in healthy donors (TCRdb year 2017). In terms of the full investigation: In an earlier analysis of 550 to 750 of the donors, approximately 300 Gb of sequence data and 95 million to 130 million unique TCR beta sequences from roughly 190 million T cells were reported. An early release that covered about 600 HLA-typed donors contained 300 to 350 gigabases of sequencing data and 65 million to 100 million unique TCR sequences. Of the roughly 390 genotyped donors, approximately 82% fell in the genetic ancestry cluster associated with self-reported Caucasian donors. The study was designed to test whether signatures of past pathogen exposure could be identified by cataloging public T cell receptors. The T cell repertoires of around 670 subjects were profiled by immunosequencing and related to cytomegalovirus serostatus. In addition to the first cohort of about 650 subjects, a separate validation cohort of 130 or so different subjects was used. The study combined high-throughput TCR immunosequencing, statistical association of individual TCRs with disease status, and machine learning to predict cytomegalovirus infection status. A later analysis re-examined previously published TCR beta repertoires from about 700 donors and added high-resolution HLA genotyping to investigate patterns of TCR occurrence. Rather than drawing on any new phenotypic data, the later analysis identified candidate immune exposures from TCR beta sequences and the way those sequences occurred across donors. An earlier analysis of 587 of the donors used high-throughput TCR beta sequencing to judge whether each TCR beta V gene segment behaved as functional or pseudogenic. Donor age, sex, ethnicity and CMV serostatus were collected together with the repertoire data. A later genetic analysis used genome-wide SNP genotypes for about 60% of the 666 donors, treating that subset as a discovery cohort. Every repertoire in the discovery cohort had been generated on one and the same sequencing platform. HLA typing included class I and class II loci at four-digit resolution. The number of typed donors differed by locus: about 620-640 for A, B, C, DRB1 and DQB1; 500 to 550 for DQA1; over 600 for DPA1; and about 450 for DPB1. Because of strong linkage in the cohort, 5 or 6 DR-DQ haplotypes were treated as single units for association and clustering. Among roughly 400 genotyped donors of the cohort, an average of approximately 250,000 unique TCR beta nucleotide sequences were sequenced per donor, around 20% of them non-productive.

The cohort comprised around 690 healthy bone marrow donors. Cohort members were all nominally healthy when sampled, although unrecorded immune exposures were likely present. The donor tested CMV seropositive, placing the donor among the roughly 270 seropositive members of the cohort. Every donor gave a peripheral blood sample, and the peripheral blood mononuclear cells from that sample were used for TCR beta sequencing. Genomic DNA was extracted from the blood cell samples with the Qiagen DNeasy Blood Extraction Kit. Libraries came from the immunoSEQ multiplex PCR assay. A mixture of 60 forward primers for TCR Vbeta segments and 13 reverse primers for TCR Jbeta segments was used in the multiplex PCR. A multiplex PCR assay on genomic DNA amplified the CDR3 region of rearranged TCR beta genes. Amplified TCR beta libraries were sequenced as 87-base-pair reads on the Illumina HiSeq System. As for the authors' bioinformatics: A later analysis tallied about 77 million unique TCR beta chains across the 666 repertoires, and roughly 11 million of those chains were shared by two or more donors. To remove PCR and sequencing errors, raw reads were error-corrected and collapsed into unique sequences using a nearest-neighbor algorithm that merged closely related sequences. CDR3 sequences were aligned to IMGT reference sequences to assign V, D and J gene segments. Each retained sequence needed at least a six-nucleotide match to both a V gene segment and a J gene segment. A rearrangement was called productive if the CDR3 had no stop codons and remained in frame with V and J, and every other rearrangement was called non-productive. Following IMGT convention, CDR3 was defined as the stretch from the second conserved V-encoded cysteine to the conserved J-encoded phenylalanine. Sequences without an unambiguous match to a single V gene segment were excluded from the earlier analysis of about 600 of the donors. In an earlier analysis of 500 to 750 of the donors, V segments were called functional above 56.7% productive rearrangements and were called segregating when the between-donor standard deviation exceeded 5%. A statistical classification framework was built for diagnosing cytomegalovirus status from the catalog of TCR beta chain sequences. V and J gene assignment, in a later analysis, came from comparing TCR nucleotide sequences with IMGT/GENE-DB human TR gene sequences. The TCRdist pipeline was used in a later analysis to assign CDR3 sequences and most-parsimonious VDJ recombination scenarios. In a later analysis, every TCR beta chain was defined by the combination of its CDR3 amino acid sequence and its V-gene family, and reads without a unique V-gene family were dropped. As a way to deal with suspected cross-contamination and a sequencing artifact, a later analysis dropped hundreds of nucleotide sequences that were highly shared and had low generation probability. In a later analysis, a clonal expansion index for each public chain was calculated from normalized within-repertoire ranks of inferred template counts. Generation probabilities in a later analysis came from a VDJ recombination model fitted to out-of-frame rearrangements, and those results were checked against IGoR. In a later analysis, hypergeometric tests were used to score TCR-TCR, TCR-HLA and TCR-CMV co-occurrence, with a repertoire-size bias correction applied to TCR pairs. In a later analysis, false discovery rates were estimated by permuting HLA or CMV assignments 20 times. In a later analysis, co-occurring TCRs were grouped using DBSCAN, and TCRdist sequence similarity was added for clustering within HLA-allele-positive subsets. For co-occurrence clustering, repertoires with fewer than 30,000 or more than 120,000 public chains were excluded, along with four or five repertoires with anomalous nucleotide sharing. The table comes from immuneACCESS by way of TCRdb, which keeps in-frame sequences with V and J called. Part of the clones is missing from these tables; in studies checked, under half for an unresolved V gene and the rest for unknown reasons. The V and J calls and the clone size are those of that table, but D and trimming were determined from the DNA. This sample lists around 91,000 clones; 78% were detected once. The ten largest clones take up about 4.5% of the sample.

General findings and caveats noted by the study authors: Some IMGT-functional V segments, including TRBV6-2 and TRBV6-3, could not be told apart with the 87-base-pair reads, so those segments were excluded. Because counts were too low, about 17 rarely observed V segments, including chromosome 9 orphons, were excluded from the earlier analysis of roughly 580 of the donors. A group of highly shared sequence variants was considered likely to be a technical artifact of the sequencing pipeline. Broadly in line with IMGT annotations, most TCR beta V segments showed up in productive rearrangements about 90% or about 30% of the time in an earlier analysis of a few hundred of the donors. Only TCR beta chains were sequenced in this cohort, and the absence of alpha or paired-chain data limited detectable features. In vitro tests confirmed that a few of the cytomegalovirus-associated TCR beta chains recognize cytomegalovirus antigens. Roughly uniform sequencing depth across donors was assumed in presence/absence analyses, although this assumption may not hold. It was suggested by the authors that the approach could potentially be generalized to other disease states and immunological phenotypes. In both the original and validation cohorts, the classifier was reported to diagnose cytomegalovirus status with high specificity and sensitivity. For the cohort, immune exposure information was limited to CMV serostatus. A further reported finding was that TCR beta sequences accurately predicted the HLA-A and HLA-B alleles for most subjects in the first cohort. Correlated functional status among segregating V segments might reflect linkage disequilibrium, but an unknown experimental factor could not be ruled out. HLA typing was unavailable for some donors at each locus, so association tests used only the typed subset. Most TCR sequences were observed very rarely across donors, whereas some public TCRs were present in many individuals. Compared with the approximately 720-donor mean, donors in an Asian-associated ancestry cluster had fewer N-insertions in productive TCRs, according to a later genetic analysis. An association between a missense DCLRE1C variant and V-gene and J-gene trimming of TCR beta chains was found in a later genetic analysis and replicated in an independent cohort. In a later analysis, HLA-associated TCR beta chains showed more clonal expansion and lower generation probabilities than non-associated chains that were equally common. A later analysis reported that several top co-occurrence clusters appeared linked to parvovirus B19, influenza, CMV and Epstein-Barr virus. Most CMV-associated TCR beta chains appeared to be HLA-restricted in a later analysis, and the HLA associations seemed to be driven largely by CMV exposure. Strong co-occurrence of HLA alleles, especially DR and DQ, made assigning TCR associations to individual alleles difficult. In a later analysis, TCR association rates were found to vary across HLA loci, with the most associated TCRs seen for DRB1 alleles and the fewest for HLA-C alleles. A total of around 150 TCR beta chains were listed by the study as associated with cytomegalovirus. Specific HLA alleles were associated with 18,000 or so TCR beta sequences at a false discovery rate of 0.05 in a later analysis.

The germline V gene encodes CDR1 SGDLS and CDR2 YYNGEE. V loses 4 bases of germline sequence and J loses 8 bases, and the interval between the two ends is 18 bases. Reading from cysteine to phenylalanine, the CDR3 counts 15 amino acids. Solely the CDR3 DNA is kept, with 45 bases framed from the first base. In regard to this clone: No antigen is known for it. Per-base quality was not reported, and no clone a single base away is much larger than it.

The sample was PBMCs. This TCR derives from a woman aged 40 to 50 in good health and CMV-seropositive. The chain is encoded by TRBV9 joined to TRBJ1-4, and the D gene may be TRBD1, 5 bases matching. The base sequence is TGTGCCAGCAGCCAATCCGGGACGCGGGGAGAAAAACTGTTTTTT. It encodes CASSQSGTRGEKLFF. Reference TRBV9 and TRBJ1-4 genes cover what lies past the CDR3, so the full variable domain is DSGVTQTPKHLITATGQRVTLRCSPRSGDLSVYWYQQSLDQGLQFLIQYYNGEERAKGNILERFSAQQFPDLHSELNLSSLELGDSALYFCASSQSGTRGEKLFFGSGTQLSVL.